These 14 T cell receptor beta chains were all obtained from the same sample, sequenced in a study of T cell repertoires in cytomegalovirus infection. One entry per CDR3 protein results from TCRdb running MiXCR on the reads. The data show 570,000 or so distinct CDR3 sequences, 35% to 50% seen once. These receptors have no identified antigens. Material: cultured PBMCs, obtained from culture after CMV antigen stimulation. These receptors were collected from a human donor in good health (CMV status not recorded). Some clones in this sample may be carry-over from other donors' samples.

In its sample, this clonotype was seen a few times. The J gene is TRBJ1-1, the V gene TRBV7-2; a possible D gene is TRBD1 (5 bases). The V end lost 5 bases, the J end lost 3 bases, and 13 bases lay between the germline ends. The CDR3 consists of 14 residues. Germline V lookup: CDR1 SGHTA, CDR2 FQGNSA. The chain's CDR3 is CASSPTRVDTEAFF. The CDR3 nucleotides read TGTGCCAGCAGCCCAACCAGGGTTGACACTGAAGCTTTCTTT.

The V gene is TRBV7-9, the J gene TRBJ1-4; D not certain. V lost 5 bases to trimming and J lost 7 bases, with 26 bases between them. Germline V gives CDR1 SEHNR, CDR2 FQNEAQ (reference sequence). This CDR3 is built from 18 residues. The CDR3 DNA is TGTGCCAGCAGCACCAGCTCACGGACGCCTACCGCGGGTGAAAAACTGTTTTTT. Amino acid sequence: CASSTSSRTPTAGEKLFF. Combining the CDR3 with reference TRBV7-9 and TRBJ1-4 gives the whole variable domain DTGVSQNPRHKITKRGQNVTFRCDPISEHNRLYWYRQTLGQGPEFLTYFQNEAQLEKSRLLSDRFSAERPKGSFSTLEIQRTEQGDSAMYLCASSTSSRTPTAGEKLFFGSGTQLSVL.

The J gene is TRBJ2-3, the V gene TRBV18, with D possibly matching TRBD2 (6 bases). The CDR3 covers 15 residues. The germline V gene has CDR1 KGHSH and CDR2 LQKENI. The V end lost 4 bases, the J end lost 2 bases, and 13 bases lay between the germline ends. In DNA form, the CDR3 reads TGTGCCAGCTCACGGTCTGGGGGGAACACAGATACGCAGTATTTT. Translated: CASSRSGGNTDTQYF.

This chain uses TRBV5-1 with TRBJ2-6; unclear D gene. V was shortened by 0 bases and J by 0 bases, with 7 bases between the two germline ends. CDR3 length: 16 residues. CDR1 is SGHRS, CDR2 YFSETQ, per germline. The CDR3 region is CASSLDRSSGANVLTF. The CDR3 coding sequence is TGCGCCAGCAGCTTGGACAGAAGCTCTGGGGCCAACGTCCTGACTTTC.

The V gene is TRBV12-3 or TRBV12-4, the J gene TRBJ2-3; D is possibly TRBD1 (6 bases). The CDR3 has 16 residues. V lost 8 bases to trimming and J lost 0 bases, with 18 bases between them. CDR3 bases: TGTGCCAGCCTCCTATCCAGGGGCTCTAGCACAGATACGCAGTATTTT. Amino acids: CASLLSRGSSTDTQYF.

CDR3: CASSAEWDVSGNTIYF. The CDR3 DNA follows: TGTGCCAGCAGCGCTGAGTGGGATGTCTCTGGAAACACCATATATTTT. This chain joins TRBV5-6 and TRBJ1-3; unclear D gene. The length of the CDR3 is 16 residues. CDR1 is SGHDT and CDR2 is YYEEEE in the germline V gene. The ends were cut back, 4 bases at V and 0 bases at J, with 14 bases in the middle.

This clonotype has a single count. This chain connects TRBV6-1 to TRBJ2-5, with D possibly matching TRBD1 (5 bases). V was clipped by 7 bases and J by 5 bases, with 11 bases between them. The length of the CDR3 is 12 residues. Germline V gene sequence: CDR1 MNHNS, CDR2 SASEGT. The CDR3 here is CASTSRAETQYF. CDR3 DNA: TGTGCCAGCACAAGCAGGGCGGAGACCCAGTACTTC.

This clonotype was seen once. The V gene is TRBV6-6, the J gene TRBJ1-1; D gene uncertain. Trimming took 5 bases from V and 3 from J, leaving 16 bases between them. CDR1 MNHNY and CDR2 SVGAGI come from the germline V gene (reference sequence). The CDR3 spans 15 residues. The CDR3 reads CASSDLLWADTEAFF. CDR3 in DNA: TGTGCCAGCAGTGACCTACTGTGGGCCGACACTGAAGCTTTCTTT.

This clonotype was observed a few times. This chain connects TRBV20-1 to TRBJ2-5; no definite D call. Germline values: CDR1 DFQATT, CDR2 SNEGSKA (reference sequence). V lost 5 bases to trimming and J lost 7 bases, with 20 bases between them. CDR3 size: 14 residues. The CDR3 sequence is CSAGRRLTPATQYF. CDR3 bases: TGCAGTGCTGGACGGCGGCTTACCCCGGCGACCCAGTACTTC.

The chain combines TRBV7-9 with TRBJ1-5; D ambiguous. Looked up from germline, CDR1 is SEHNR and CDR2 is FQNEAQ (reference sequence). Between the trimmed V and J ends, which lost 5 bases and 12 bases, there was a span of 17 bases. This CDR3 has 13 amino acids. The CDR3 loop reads CASSPLSRVSQHF. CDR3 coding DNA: TGTGCCAGCAGCCCACTCTCTCGTGTCAGCCAGCATTTT.

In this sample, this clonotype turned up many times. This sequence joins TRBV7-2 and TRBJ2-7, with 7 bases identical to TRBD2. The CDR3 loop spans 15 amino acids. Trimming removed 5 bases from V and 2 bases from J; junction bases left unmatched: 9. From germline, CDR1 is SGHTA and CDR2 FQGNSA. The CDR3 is CASSLESGAAYEQYF. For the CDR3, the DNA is TGTGCCAGCAGCCTCGAGAGCGGGGCAGCCTACGAGCAGTACTTC. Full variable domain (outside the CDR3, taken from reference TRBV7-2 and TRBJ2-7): GAGVSQSPSNKVTEKGKDVELRCDPISGHTALYWYRQSLGQGLEFLIYFQGNSAPDKSGLPSDRFSAERTGGSVSTLTIQRTQQEDSAVYLCASSLESGAAYEQYFGPGTRLTVT.

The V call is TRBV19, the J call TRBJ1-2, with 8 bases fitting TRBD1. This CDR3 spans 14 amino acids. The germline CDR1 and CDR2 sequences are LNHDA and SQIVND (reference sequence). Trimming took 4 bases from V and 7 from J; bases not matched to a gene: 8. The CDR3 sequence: CASSTGQGIRGYTF. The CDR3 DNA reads TGTGCCAGTAGTACCGGACAGGGAATACGTGGCTACACCTTC. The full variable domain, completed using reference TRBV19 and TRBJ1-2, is DGGITQSPKYLFRKEGQNVTLSCEQNLNHDAMYWYRQDPGQGLRLIYYSQIVNDFQKGDIAEGYSVSREKKESFPLTVTSAQKNPTAFYLCASSTGQGIRGYTFGSGTRLTVV.

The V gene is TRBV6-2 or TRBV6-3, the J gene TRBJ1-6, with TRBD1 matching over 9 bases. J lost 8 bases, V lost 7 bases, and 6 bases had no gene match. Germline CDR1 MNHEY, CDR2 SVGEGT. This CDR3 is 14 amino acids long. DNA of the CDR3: TGTGCCAGCACCAGGACAGGGGTGGATTCACCCCTCCACTTT. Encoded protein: CASTRTGVDSPLHF.

The CDR3 DNA sequence: TGTGCCGGGGGACCCGCAGATACGCAGTATTTT. This encodes CAGGPADTQYF. The chain employs TRBV30 and TRBJ2-3; D might be TRBD1 or TRBD2, each matching 5 bases. The V end lost 8 bases, the J end lost 4 bases, and 10 bases lay between the germline ends. The CDR3 consists of 11 residues. The V gene's germline CDR1 is GTSNPN and CDR2 SVGIG (reference sequence).